The subject of this entry is one T cell receptor beta chain. Deletions cut 7 bases from V and 4 bases from J, with 11 bases between. This CDR3 spans 13 amino acids. Germline V gene lookup returns CDR1 MDHEN and CDR2 SYDVKM. Sample time point: week 3, after first cycle of checkpoint inhibitor. Method: immunoSEQ multiplex PCR; TCRdb's copy keeps in-frame clones and lacks some. The sample yields some 10,000 clones, about 80% seen once. The data were taken from a study of blood T cell dynamics during melanoma immunotherapy. The sample in question was blood, obtained from a patient treated with checkpoint blockade. The receptor's source is a human donor with melanoma. The V gene is TRBV28, the J gene TRBJ1-5; possible D gene TRBD1, 5 bases. The CDR3 DNA reads as TGTGCCAGCACGGGGGATTGGAATCAGCCCCAGCATTTT. Protein: CASTGDWNQPQHF.